This T cell receptor beta chain was observed in a study of radiotherapy plus CTLA-4 blockade in lung cancer. Study-wide points: Early blood T cell clone dynamics reportedly forecast response best, with interferon-beta. Tumor-origin TCR clones grew in blood after radiotherapy plus ipilimumab.

The CDR3 runs to 13 residues. Trimming cost V 5 bases and J 5 bases; bases outside gene matches: 4. CDR1 is SGHNT and CDR2 is YENEEA in the germline V gene. On this clone: Antigen unknown.

Sequenced by immunoSEQ multiplex PCR; TCRdb stores in-frame clones only, minus some. This sample has approximately 37,000 clones, with 60% to 80% found just once. The rearrangement joins TRBV11-3 to TRBJ2-5, with 8 bases fitting TRBD2. The source was peripheral blood, collected from a patient treated with radiotherapy plus ipilimumab. This receptor was identified in a human donor with non-small cell lung cancer who had stable disease on radiotherapy plus ipilimumab. CDR3 loop: CASSPGLGETQYF. The CDR3 DNA follows: TGTGCCAGCAGCCCGGGACTAGGGGAGACCCAGTACTTC.